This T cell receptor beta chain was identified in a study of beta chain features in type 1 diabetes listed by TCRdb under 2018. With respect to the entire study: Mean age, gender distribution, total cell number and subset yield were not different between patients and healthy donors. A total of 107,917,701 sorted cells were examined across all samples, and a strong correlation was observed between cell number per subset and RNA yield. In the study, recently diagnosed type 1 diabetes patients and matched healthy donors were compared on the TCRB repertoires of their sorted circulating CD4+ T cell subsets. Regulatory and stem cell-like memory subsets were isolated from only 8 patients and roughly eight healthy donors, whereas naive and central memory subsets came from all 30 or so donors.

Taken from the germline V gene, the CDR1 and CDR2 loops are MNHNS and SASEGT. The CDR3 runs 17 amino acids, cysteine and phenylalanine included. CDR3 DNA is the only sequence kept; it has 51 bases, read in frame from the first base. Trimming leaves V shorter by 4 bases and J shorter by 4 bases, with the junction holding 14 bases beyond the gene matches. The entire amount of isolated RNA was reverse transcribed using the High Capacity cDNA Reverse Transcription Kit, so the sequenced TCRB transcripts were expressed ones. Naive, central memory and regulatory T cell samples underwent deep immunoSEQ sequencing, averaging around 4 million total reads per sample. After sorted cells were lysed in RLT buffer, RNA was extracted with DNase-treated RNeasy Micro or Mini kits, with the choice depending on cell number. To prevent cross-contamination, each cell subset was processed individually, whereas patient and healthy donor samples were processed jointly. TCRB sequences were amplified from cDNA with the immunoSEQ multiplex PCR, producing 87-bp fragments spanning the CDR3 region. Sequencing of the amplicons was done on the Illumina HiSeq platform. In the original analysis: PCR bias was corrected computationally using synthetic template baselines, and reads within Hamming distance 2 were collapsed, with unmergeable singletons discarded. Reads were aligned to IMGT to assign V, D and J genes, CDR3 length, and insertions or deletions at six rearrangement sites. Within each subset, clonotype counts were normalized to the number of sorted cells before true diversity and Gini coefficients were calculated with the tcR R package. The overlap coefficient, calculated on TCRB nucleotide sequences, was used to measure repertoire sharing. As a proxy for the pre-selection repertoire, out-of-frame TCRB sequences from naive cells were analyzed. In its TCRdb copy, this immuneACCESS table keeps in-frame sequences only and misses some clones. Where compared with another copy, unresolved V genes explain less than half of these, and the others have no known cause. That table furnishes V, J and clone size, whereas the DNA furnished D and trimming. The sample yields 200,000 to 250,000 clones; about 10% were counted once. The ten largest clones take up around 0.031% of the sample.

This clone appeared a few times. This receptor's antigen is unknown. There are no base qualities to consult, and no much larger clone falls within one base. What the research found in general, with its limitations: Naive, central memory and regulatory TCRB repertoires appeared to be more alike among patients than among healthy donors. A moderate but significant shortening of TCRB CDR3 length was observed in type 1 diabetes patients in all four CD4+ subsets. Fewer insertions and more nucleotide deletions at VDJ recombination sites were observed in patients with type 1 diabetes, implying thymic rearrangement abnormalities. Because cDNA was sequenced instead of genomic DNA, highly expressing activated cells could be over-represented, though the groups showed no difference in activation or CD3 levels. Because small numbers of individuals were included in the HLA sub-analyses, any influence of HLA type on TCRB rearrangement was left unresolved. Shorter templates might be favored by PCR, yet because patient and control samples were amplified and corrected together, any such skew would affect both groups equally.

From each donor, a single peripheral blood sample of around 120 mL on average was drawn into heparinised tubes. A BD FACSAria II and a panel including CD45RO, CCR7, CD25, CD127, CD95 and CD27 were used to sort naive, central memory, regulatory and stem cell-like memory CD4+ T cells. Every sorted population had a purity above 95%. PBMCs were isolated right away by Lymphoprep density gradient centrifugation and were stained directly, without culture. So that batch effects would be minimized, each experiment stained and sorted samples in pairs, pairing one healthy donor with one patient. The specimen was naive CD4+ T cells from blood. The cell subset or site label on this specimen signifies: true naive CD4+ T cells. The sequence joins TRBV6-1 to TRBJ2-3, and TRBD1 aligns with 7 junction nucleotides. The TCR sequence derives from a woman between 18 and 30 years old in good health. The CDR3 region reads CASSGRGGESSADTQYF. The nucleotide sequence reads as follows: TGTGCCAGCAGTGGACGAGGGGGCGAAAGTTCGGCAGATACGCAGTATTTT.